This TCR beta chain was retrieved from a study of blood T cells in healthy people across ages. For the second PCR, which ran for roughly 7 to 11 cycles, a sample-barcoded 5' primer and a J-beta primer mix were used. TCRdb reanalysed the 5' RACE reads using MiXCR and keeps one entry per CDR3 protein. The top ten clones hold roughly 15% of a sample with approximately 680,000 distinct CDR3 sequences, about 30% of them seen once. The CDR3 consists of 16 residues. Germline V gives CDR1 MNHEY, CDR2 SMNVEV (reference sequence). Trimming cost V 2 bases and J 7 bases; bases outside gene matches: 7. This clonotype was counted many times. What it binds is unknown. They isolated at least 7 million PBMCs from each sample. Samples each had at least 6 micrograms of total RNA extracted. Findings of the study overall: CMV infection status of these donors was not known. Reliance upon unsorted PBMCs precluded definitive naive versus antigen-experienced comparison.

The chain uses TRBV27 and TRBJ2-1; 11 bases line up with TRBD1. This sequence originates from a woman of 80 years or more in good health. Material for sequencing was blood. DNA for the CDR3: TGTGCCAGCAGTTTACGAGGGACAGGGGGGAGGAATGAGCAGTTCTTC. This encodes CASSLRGTGGRNEQFF.